One sample yielded the 12 T cell receptor beta chains listed below, sequenced in a study of T cells in Graves' hyperthyroidism and ophthalmopathy. RNA transcripts gave rise to amplified TCR beta CDR3 regions. HTBI primers were used for first-round RT-PCR of the TCR CDR3. Via MiXCR, TCRdb re-called the multiplex PCR reads, giving one row per CDR3 protein. This sample has approximately 400,000 distinct CDR3 sequences; more than 15% occur once, and the top ten carry around an eighth. Sequences were obtained from blood. Receptors were obtained from a woman between 18 and 30 years old with Graves' hyperthyroidism.

This clonotype was seen ten or more times. The V gene is TRBV7-3, the J gene TRBJ2-5; possibly TRBD1 for D (5 bases). Germline V gives CDR1 SGHTA, CDR2 FQGTGA. V lost 1 base and J lost 5, with 11 bases in between. The CDR3 extends over 14 amino acids. CDR3 residues: CASSLNGRVETQYF. In DNA form, the CDR3 reads TGTGCCAGCAGCTTAAACGGCAGGGTGGAGACCCAGTACTTC.

This clonotype was counted a few times. This sequence joins TRBV10-3 and TRBJ2-7; no reliable D call. This CDR3 has 13 amino acids. V lost 0 bases and J lost 2, with 5 bases in between. Germline-derived CDR1 and CDR2 are ENHRY and SYGVKD. The CDR3 loop is CAISESITYEQYF. In nucleotides, the CDR3 is TGTGCCATCAGTGAGTCGATTACCTACGAGCAGTACTTC.

This clonotype occurred many times. J is TRBJ2-1 and V is TRBV3-1; D possibly corresponds to TRBD2 (5 bases). The CDR3 has 13 amino acids. CDR1 is LGHDT, CDR2 YNNKEL, per germline (reference sequence). The V end was cut by 0 bases, the J end by 7 bases, with 7 bases between. The CDR3 bases are TGTGCCAGCAGCCAAGATGGGAGAAATGAGCAGTTCTTC. Amino acid sequence: CASSQDGRNEQFF.

Many counts were recorded for this clonotype. This chain connects TRBV11-1 to TRBJ1-1; perhaps TRBD1 as D (5 bases). Germline CDR1 is SGHAT and CDR2 is FQDESV (reference sequence). V was clipped by 5 bases and J by 1 base, with 11 bases between them. The CDR3 has 14 amino acids. This CDR3 reads CASSNRQTNTEAFF. DNA of the CDR3: TGTGCCAGCAGCAATCGACAGACGAACACTGAAGCTTTCTTT.

J is TRBJ2-2 and V is TRBV3-1, with 8 positions matching TRBD1. The CDR3 is 14 amino acids. The germline CDR1 and CDR2 sequences are LGHDT and YNNKEL (reference sequence). The ends lost 5 bases at V and 7 bases at J; junction bases unmatched: 6. CDR3 coding DNA: TGTGCCAGCAGCAAGACAGGGGCGGGCGGGGAGCTGTTTTTT. This gives the protein CASSKTGAGGELFF.

This clonotype was seen ten or more times. The chain has TRBV20-1 and TRBJ2-7; 9 bases map to TRBD1. The length of the CDR3 is 15 residues. Germline values: CDR1 DFQATT, CDR2 SNEGSKA (reference sequence). Trimming removed 6 bases from V and 6 bases from J; junction bases left unmatched: 15. CDR3 sequence reads: CSAQAGTGSPSEQYF. For the CDR3, the DNA is TGCAGTGCCCAGGCCGGGACAGGGTCCCCATCCGAGCAGTACTTC.

This clonotype was counted ten times or more. V and J are TRBV27 and TRBJ2-7; maybe TRBD2 (5 bases). Trimming removed 2 bases at V and 2 bases at J, with 13 bases between. The CDR3 runs 15 residues. Germline assignment: CDR1 MNHEY and CDR2 SMNVEV (reference sequence). CDR3 DNA sequence: TGTGCCAGCAGTTTAAAAGGAGGTTGGGCCTACGAGCAGTACTTC. The encoded protein is CASSLKGGWAYEQYF.

In its sample, this clonotype was seen many times. CDR3 residues: CASRPTGWDTEAFF. The DNA for the CDR3 is TGTGCCAGCAGACCGACAGGGTGGGACACTGAAGCTTTCTTT. The chain employs TRBV27 and TRBJ1-1, with 7 bases identical to TRBD1. Germline-derived CDR1 and CDR2 are MNHEY and SMNVEV (reference sequence). The V segment lost 6 bases and the J segment 3 bases; nucleotides outside the gene matches: 7. This CDR3 comprises 14 residues.

This clonotype was observed a few times. This chain links TRBV2 with TRBJ2-7; possibly TRBD2 for D (5 bases). The V gene's germline CDR1 is SNHLY and CDR2 FYNNEI. The V end lost 5 bases, the J end lost 3 bases, and 17 bases lay between the germline ends. This CDR3 has 15 residues. The chain's CDR3 is CASSYSTGVNYEQYF. CDR3 nucleotide sequence: TGTGCCAGCAGTTACTCGACCGGGGTTAACTACGAGCAGTACTTC.

Comments on this clonotype: A much larger clone differs by one base, so this may be a read error. J is TRBJ2-7 and V is TRBV20-1, with D perhaps assigned TRBD1 or TRBD2 (5 bases each). Germline CDR1 is DFQATT and CDR2 is SNEGSKA (reference sequence). The CDR3 length is 12 residues. Trimming shortened V by 2 bases and J by 9 bases, and 14 bases separated the two germline ends. The CDR3 reads CSARNGAILQYF. CDR3 sequence (DNA): TGCAGTGCTAGAAACGGGGCGATTCTGCAGTACTTC.

As regards this clonotype: A single base separates this from a much larger clone, so it may be a read error. V usage is TRBV10-3 and J usage is TRBJ2-1; TRBD2 aligns across 8 bases. Germline CDR1 and CDR2: ENHRY and SYGVKD. The length of the CDR3 is 14 residues. V was pared by 0 bases and J by 6 bases, with 1 base of the junction left unmatched. Here the CDR3 DNA reads TGTGCCATCAGTGAGTCGACTAGCGCCAATGAGCAGTTCTTC. Protein product: CAISESTSANEQFF.

The V call is TRBV9, the J call TRBJ1-2; D is uncertain. The CDR3 sequence is 15 residues long. Germline CDR1 reads SGDLS; CDR2 reads YYNGEE. V lost 5 bases, J lost 7 bases, and 21 bases lay in between. In DNA, the CDR3 is TGTGCCAGCAGACTCATGGACCGGGGTGTGGGTGGCTACACCTTC. Protein: CASRLMDRGVGGYTF.